This T cell receptor beta chain is from a study of T cells in Graves' hyperthyroidism and ophthalmopathy (dated by TCRdb to between 2019 and 2020). In the study overall: Peripheral blood samples were taken at the time of initial diagnosis, prior to any treatment. Following sampling, methimazole starting at 30 mg daily was given to hyperthyroidism patients, and high-dose intravenous methylprednisolone was given to ophthalmopathy patients. The paper reports TCR Vbeta CDR3 sequencing of roughly 140 peripheral blood samples: over 40 ophthalmopathy, roughly 74 hyperthyroidism and approximately 17 progressor patients. Prospective prediction of ophthalmopathy was tested in an independent validation cohort of 18 to 20 hyperthyroidism patients and approximately 17 patients who later progressed to ophthalmopathy. TCR V-J signatures able to tell the groups apart were searched for in a discovery cohort of 100 patients, of whom roughly 42 had Graves' ophthalmopathy and 57 had stable Graves' hyperthyroidism. Thyroid tissue and blood T-cell repertoires from six or seven Graves' hyperthyroidism patients were also compared in the study. The 75 to 100 discovery patients were randomly split 7:3 into training and test sets.

This clonotype was recorded many times. The target of this receptor is not known. No clone much larger than this one lies a single base away; base qualities are absent. The germline V gene sets CDR1 to MNHEY and CDR2 to SVGEGT. From the cysteine through the phenylalanine, the CDR3 covers 15 amino acids. Here the CDR3 DNA is all that survives: 45 bases in frame from base 1. V lost 0 bases and J lost 0 bases, and the count of bases not matched to a germline gene is 0. General conclusions and limits of the study: Ophthalmopathy was separated from stable hyperthyroidism by a 13 V-J signature model, with around 88% sensitivity and about 81% specificity obtained in cross-validation and 80%/75% obtained in testing. Most expanded thyroid clonotypes (frequency above 0.001) were also found in blood, which suggests that blood repertoires may mirror thyroid immune responses. During validation, the model predicted progression to ophthalmopathy a median of approximately six months ahead of onset, with almost 71% sensitivity and about 75% specificity. Sample size was not statistically predetermined, and blinding of investigators to group allocation was not performed.

A patient counted as having stable Graves' hyperthyroidism if no progression to ophthalmopathy occurred over 18 months of follow-up. Hyperthyroidism patients were newly diagnosed, with disease duration under 2 months, and aged 18 to 65 years. Any patient with an uncontrolled infection, another autoimmune disease, pregnancy or lactation was excluded. Clinical symptoms, serum thyroxine and TRAb, thyroid ultrasound, and orbital computed tomography formed the basis for the diagnoses. PBMCs were isolated from 10 ml of fresh peripheral blood by Ficoll-Paque density gradient centrifugation. Trizol reagent was used to extract total RNA, and RNA quality was then checked on an Agilent 2100 Bioanalyzer. Amplification of TCR beta CDR3 regions was carried out from RNA transcripts. For the first round of RT-PCR on the TCR CDR3, the HTBI primer set was used together with the Qiagen OneStep RT-PCR kit. Libraries were constructed in a second round of multiplex PCR, after which size selection and purification were carried out. Paired-end sequencing of the libraries was performed with 100 bp reads on an Illumina HiSeq2000. The original pipeline was this. Raw data were processed with SOAPnuke, discarding reads with adapters, uncalled bases, mean Phred below 15, or no exact constant-primer or identifier match. High-quality paired reads were merged using COPE v1.2.5, and each unique nucleotide sequence was defined as a clonotype. MiTCR v1.1 was used to align clonotypes to the IMGT TRBV, TRBD and TRBJ reference segments. Analysis was restricted to V-J combinations with a frequency above 0.0001, which covered roughly 99% of repertoires. The TCS score was defined as F50 (clonal expansion) divided by E x V (chaos), with BLOSUM62-based TCRdist calculated between CDR3 peptides within each V-J. Welch's t-statistics and random forest reduced fewer than 600 V-J features to fewer than 15, which were used in a naive Bayes classifier (R e1071). TCRdb reworked the public reads: Q25 trimming with fastp, MiXCR clone assembly, productive beta chains retained. Rows with a matching CDR3 protein are joined into one entry that keeps the most common DNA and genes. TCRdb, not the original authors, processed these V and J calls. This sample is represented by more than 550,000 distinct CDR3 sequences; about 18% of them were singletons. Roughly 15% of the sample is taken by the ten largest.

This chain is built from TRBV6-2 or TRBV6-3 and TRBJ2-3, and TRBD2 aligns with 7 junction nucleotides. The sample was blood. The TCR comes from a man aged 50 to 60 with Graves' hyperthyroidism. At the DNA level, the sequence is TGTGCCAGCAGTTACTCTAGCGGGAGCACAGATACGCAGTATTTT. Its protein reads: CASSYSSGSTDTQYF.